Listed here are 23 T cell receptor beta chains from one sample, sequenced in a study of CD8 T cells in Susac syndrome. An input of roughly 0.5 to 1 ug of RNA was subjected to reverse transcription using random hexamers. TCRdb re-derived calls from the immunoSEQ multiplex PCR reads in MiXCR, one entry per CDR3 protein. In the table there are 100,000 or so distinct CDR3 sequences, around nine tenths of which are singletons. Sequencing was performed on CD4+ T cells from PBMCs. The source is a human donor in good health.

This chain joins TRBV29-1 and TRBJ1-4, with no clear D. Germline values: CDR1 SQVTM, CDR2 ANQGSEA. V was shortened by 0 bases and J by 8 bases, with 16 bases between the two germline ends. CDR3 length equals 15 residues. This chain's CDR3 is CSVEETRGSGEKLFF. The CDR3 DNA is TGCAGCGTTGAAGAGACTCGCGGTTCCGGGGAAAAACTGTTTTTT.

V and J are TRBV25-1 and TRBJ2-1, with D perhaps matching TRBD2 (6 bases). Trimming cost V 5 bases and J 7 bases, with 12 bases left between them. This CDR3 spans 13 amino acids. Per the germline V gene, CDR1 is MGHDK and CDR2 is SYGVNS. CDR3 loop: CASSYGTVNEQFF. Written as DNA, the CDR3 is TGTGCCAGCAGTTACGGGACTGTGAATGAGCAGTTCTTC.

This chain connects TRBV11-2 to TRBJ1-4; D call uncertain. V was clipped by 6 bases and J by 5 bases, with 13 bases between them. Germline CDR1 and CDR2: SGHAT and FQNNGV. The CDR3 length is 14 residues. The CDR3 DNA reads TGTGCCAGCAGTCCCCCTGCGGCGAATGAAAAACTGTTTTTT. As protein: CASSPPAANEKLFF.

This rearrangement joins TRBV5-1 to TRBJ1-5; D ambiguous. CDR3 size: 16 residues. V was cut by 0 bases and J by 1 base, with 11 bases left in between. Germline assignment: CDR1 SGHRS and CDR2 YFSETQ. CDR3 sequence reads: CASSLDGGISNQPQHF. The CDR3 region has the DNA TGCGCCAGCAGCTTGGATGGAGGGATAAGCAATCAGCCCCAGCATTTT.

The chain employs TRBV6-2 or TRBV6-3 and TRBJ2-7, with 10 bases identical to TRBD2. From germline, CDR1 is MNHEY and CDR2 SVGEGT. CDR3 size: 16 residues. V lost 0 bases, J lost 1 base, and 3 bases stayed unmatched. CDR3 coding DNA: TGTGCCAGCAGTTACTCGAGGACTAGCGGTTCCTACGAGCAGTACTTC. Its protein is CASSYSRTSGSYEQYF.

The J gene is TRBJ1-1, the V gene TRBV4-3, with D unresolved. V dropped 0 bases and J dropped 6 bases, with 17 bases sitting between them. The CDR3 sequence is 16 residues long. The germline V gene has CDR1 LGHNA and CDR2 YSLEER. CDR3 amino acids: CASSQDGRSVAAEAFF. CDR3 nucleotide sequence: TGCGCCAGCAGCCAAGATGGCAGATCAGTTGCCGCTGAAGCTTTCTTT.

CDR3 nucleotide sequence: TGTGCCAGCGAAGGACAGGGGGCGGTCAATGAGCAGTTCTTC. Its protein is CASEGQGAVNEQFF. The chain uses TRBV2 and TRBJ2-1; 11 bases agree with TRBD1. J gave up 6 bases and V 8 bases, and 6 bases lay outside the gene matches. The CDR3 extends over 14 amino acids. CDR1 and CDR2 (germline): SNHLY, FYNNEI.

J is TRBJ1-1 and V is TRBV20-1, with a tentative D call TRBD1 (6 bases). CDR3 size: 14 residues. CDR1 and CDR2 (germline): DFQATT, SNEGSKA (reference sequence). Trimming pared 6 bases from V and 0 bases from J, leaving 14 bases between. The CDR3 DNA follows: TGCAGTGCGACCCAGGGGACCATGAACACTGAAGCTTTCTTT. Amino acid sequence: CSATQGTMNTEAFF.

This clonotype was observed a single time. The V gene is TRBV7-3, the J gene TRBJ1-1, with 7 bases lining up with TRBD1. The CDR3 has 15 residues. V was clipped by 5 bases and J by 6 bases; unmatched bases: 12. Germline CDR1 is SGHTA and CDR2 is FQGTGA. The CDR3 here is CASSAAGGSSPEAFF. The CDR3 nucleotides are TGTGCCAGCAGCGCCGCAGGGGGGTCGTCGCCTGAAGCTTTCTTT.

The count of this clonotype is one. The V gene is TRBV2, the J gene TRBJ1-2; no clear D gene. The V end lost 6 bases, the J end lost 1 base, and 6 bases lay between the germline ends. Germline CDR1 is SNHLY and CDR2 is FYNNEI. CDR3 length: 12 amino acids. CDR3 nucleotides: TGTGCCAGCAGGGAGGATAACTATGGCTACACCTTC. Its protein is CASREDNYGYTF.

This sequence joins TRBV12-3 or TRBV12-4 and TRBJ2-4; D not certain. V lost 1 base to trimming and J lost 4 bases, with 5 bases between them. CDR3 length equals 13 residues. This CDR3 is CASSLGRKNIQYF. The CDR3 bases are TGTGCCAGCAGTTTAGGGAGAAAAAACATTCAGTACTTC.

V is TRBV7-2 and J is TRBJ1-1; D possibly corresponds to TRBD1 (5 bases). Per the germline V gene, CDR1 is SGHTA and CDR2 is FQGNSA. V lost 0 bases to trimming and J lost 8 bases, with 13 bases between them. The CDR3 runs 14 residues. This chain's CDR3 is CASSLAAGYGEAFF. DNA of the CDR3: TGTGCCAGCAGCTTAGCGGCAGGGTACGGGGAAGCTTTCTTT.

Only one count was recorded for this clonotype. The genes are TRBV6-6 and TRBJ2-1; D is possibly TRBD2 (6 bases). Between the trimmed V and J ends, which lost 6 bases and 9 bases, there was a span of 21 bases. The germline CDR1 and CDR2 sequences are MNHNY and SVGAGI (reference sequence). This CDR3 has 15 amino acids. DNA of the CDR3: TGTGCCAGCAGGGGAGGAGGGCGGGTGGTTGTTGAGCAGTTCTTC. It encodes CASRGGGRVVVEQFF.

This chain uses TRBV9 with TRBJ2-1; no definite D call. CDR3 length: 15 amino acids. Germline V CDR1 and CDR2: SGDLS, YYNGEE. V was cut by 7 bases and J by 0 bases, with 14 bases left in between. The CDR3 region is CASSEGSNSYNEQFF. The CDR3 coding sequence is TGTGCCAGCTCGGAAGGGTCCAACTCCTACAATGAGCAGTTCTTC.

This chain connects TRBV7-2 to TRBJ2-5, with D perhaps assigned TRBD1 or TRBD2 (5 bases each). V was clipped by 5 bases and J by 2 bases, with 9 bases between them. CDR1 SGHTA and CDR2 FQGNSA come from the germline V gene. This CDR3 is built from 13 residues. The CDR3, as DNA: TGTGCCAGCAGCCCGGGACGACAAGAGACCCAGTACTTC. It yields the protein CASSPGRQETQYF.

This clonotype has only one observation. Here the CDR3 DNA reads TGCAGTGCTAGAGGACAGGGGCATCGAGGAGAGCAGTTCTTC. This encodes CSARGQGHRGEQFF. The chain uses TRBV20-1 and TRBJ2-1; 8 nucleotides match TRBD1. The germline V gene encodes CDR1 DFQATT and CDR2 SNEGSKA (reference sequence). This CDR3 region has 14 residues. With V trimmed by 1 base and J by 10 bases, 9 bases remained unmatched.

The chain uses TRBV5-1 and TRBJ1-1; D is unclear. This CDR3 is 13 amino acids long. Per germline, CDR1 SGHRS and CDR2 YFSETQ. Trimming took 0 bases from V and 8 from J, leaving 11 bases between them. The CDR3 here is CASSLERAAEAFF. CDR3 bases: TGCGCCAGCAGCTTGGAGAGGGCAGCCGAAGCTTTCTTT.

The chain's CDR3 is CASSLLSQDPYGYTF. The DNA for the CDR3 is TGTGCCAGCAGCCTTCTCTCACAGGATCCTTATGGCTACACCTTC. The chain uses TRBV14 and TRBJ1-2; D is possibly TRBD1 (5 bases). The CDR3 is 15 residues long. Germline CDR1 reads SGHDN; CDR2 reads FVKESK. Trimming cost V 4 bases and J 5 bases, with 17 bases left between them.

This clonotype has a handful of counts. V usage is TRBV20-1 and J usage is TRBJ2-7; perhaps TRBD2 as D (7 bases). This CDR3 is built from 12 residues. Deletions cut 3 bases from V and 5 bases from J, with 11 bases between. Germline assignment: CDR1 DFQATT and CDR2 SNEGSKA (reference sequence). For the CDR3, the DNA is TGCAGTGCTAGTAAGGGGGGGCACGAGCAGTACTTC. It yields the protein CSASKGGHEQYF.

The chain is built from TRBV19 and TRBJ2-7, with D maybe TRBD2 (7 bases). The CDR3 has 18 amino acids. Looked up from germline, CDR1 is LNHDA and CDR2 is SQIVND (reference sequence). Trimming removed 5 bases at V and 3 bases at J, with 26 bases between. CDR3 region: CASSPLPGGPGKIYEQYF. The CDR3, as DNA: TGTGCCAGTAGTCCTCTTCCCGGGGGGCCCGGCAAAATCTACGAGCAGTACTTC.

The chain has TRBV15 and TRBJ2-6; D not resolved. V was pared by 7 bases and J by 4 bases, with 8 bases between. The CDR3 extends over 13 amino acids. CDR1 and CDR2 (germline): LNHNV, YYDKDF (reference sequence). The CDR3 loop is CATTLSGANVLTF. CDR3 nucleotide sequence: TGTGCCACCACCCTTTCCGGGGCCAACGTCCTGACTTTC.

The V and J genes are TRBV11-1 and TRBJ2-3; TRBD1 is a possible D gene (5 bases). CDR1 and CDR2 (germline): SGHAT, FQDESV (reference sequence). The CDR3 length is 14 residues. V was pared by 1 base and J by 3 bases, with 8 bases between. CDR3 in DNA: TGTGCCAGCAGCTTAGTCCAGGGAACAGATACGCAGTATTTT. This sequence encodes CASSLVQGTDTQYF. Complete variable domain (other parts from reference TRBV11-1 and TRBJ2-3): EAEVAQSPRYKITEKSQAVAFWCDPISGHATLYWYRQILGQGPELLVQFQDESVVDDSQLPKDRFSAERLKGVDSTLKIQPAELGDSAMYLCASSLVQGTDTQYFGPGTRLTVL.

V is TRBV7-9 and J is TRBJ1-1; perhaps TRBD1 as D (6 bases). The CDR3 totals 12 residues. Between the trimmed V and J ends, which lost 5 bases and 5 bases, there was a span of 9 bases. CDR1 SEHNR and CDR2 FQNEAQ come from the germline V gene (reference sequence). The CDR3, as DNA: TGTGCCAGCAGCAGGGGGTTTACTGAAGCTTTCTTT. The encoded protein is CASSRGFTEAFF.